The source of this T cell receptor beta chain is a study of blood T cell repertoires in COVID-19. Study-wide background: Researchers got acute and convalescent COVID-19 samples from the United States, Italy and Spain. The cDNA or gDNA used as material had been derived from T cells, B-cell-depleted T cells, or PBMCs.

Original processing notes: Amplification of reference gene primers provided the estimated nucleated cell counts. Produced via immunoSEQ multiplex PCR; TCRdb's table is partial and in-frame only. The V and J calls and the clone size are those of that table, but D and trimming were determined from the DNA. The data show almost 400,000 clones, with 80% to 90% seen just once and 2.3% held by the top ten. Germline CDR1 MGHRA, CDR2 YSYEKL. With 1 base removed from V and 4 bases from J, the gap between germline ends came to 18 bases. CDR3 length: 17 residues. Recruited during active infection, patients (from Seattle) were subsequently followed longitudinally.

V usage is TRBV4-1 and J usage is TRBJ2-3; possibly TRBD2 for D (6 bases). Sequenced sample: peripheral blood. This clonotype was obtained from a woman between 55 and 75 years old with COVID-19, enrolled during active disease. CDR3 nucleotides: TGCGCCAGCAGCCAAGCGGGGGTCGGGGCATTTTCAGATACGCAGTATTTT. Translation: CASSQAGVGAFSDTQYF.